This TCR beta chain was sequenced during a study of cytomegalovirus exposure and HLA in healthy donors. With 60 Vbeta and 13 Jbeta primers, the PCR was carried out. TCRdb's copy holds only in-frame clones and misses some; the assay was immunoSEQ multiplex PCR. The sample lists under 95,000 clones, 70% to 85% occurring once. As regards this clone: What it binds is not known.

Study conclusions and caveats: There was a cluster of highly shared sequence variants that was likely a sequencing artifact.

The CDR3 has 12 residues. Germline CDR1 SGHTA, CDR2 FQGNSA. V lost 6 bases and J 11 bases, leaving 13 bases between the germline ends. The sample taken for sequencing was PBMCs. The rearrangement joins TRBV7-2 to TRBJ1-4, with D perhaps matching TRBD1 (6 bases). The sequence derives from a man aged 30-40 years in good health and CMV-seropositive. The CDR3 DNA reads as TGTGCCAGCAGGTCAGGGGTGGGGAAACTGTTTTTT. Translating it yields CASRSGVGKLFF.